These 15 T cell receptor beta chains came from one sample sequenced in a study of T-cell reconstitution after alpha-beta-depleted transplantation in children. Unique molecular identifiers tagged the TCRbeta library. One entry per CDR3 protein results from TCRdb running MiXCR on the PCR reads. The sample shows 700,000 to 950,000 distinct CDR3 sequences, under 20% of them seen only once. This material consisted of PBMCs, mostly from graft donor cells, taken 360 days after TCRalphabeta/CD19-depleted stem cell transplant. The receptor set was obtained from a male patient younger than 18 who had a stem cell transplant for acute lymphoblastic leukemia, so the T cells may come from the graft donor.

This clonotype appeared a single time. At one of its ends the junction is not consistent with the germline gene, which may arise from a read error. V gene TRBV29-1 combines with J gene TRBJ2-3, with TRBD2 matching over 15 bases. Germline loops: CDR1 SQVTM, CDR2 ANQGSEA. The CDR3 totals 17 residues. The CDR3 is CSADPGLAGGFTDMQYF. CDR3 DNA sequence: TGCAGCGCCGACCCGGGACTAGCGGGAGGTTTCACAGATATGCAGTATTTT.

There are many counts of this clonotype. The genes are TRBV4-2 and TRBJ2-2, with 8 nucleotides matching TRBD2. The CDR3 is 17 amino acids. From germline, CDR1 is LGHNA and CDR2 YNFKEQ. The J segment lost 3 bases and the V segment lost 1 base, leaving 7 bases of the junction unmatched. As DNA, the CDR3 is TGTGCCAGCAGCCAAGTGGGAGCGGGAGCCTACACCGGGGAGCTGTTTTTT. It specifies CASSQVGAGAYTGELFF.

The chain couples TRBV6-1 to TRBJ2-7; 7 bases are a match to TRBD2. The ends lost 8 bases at V and 0 bases at J; junction bases unmatched: 7. Germline V CDR1 and CDR2: MNHNS, SASEGT. The CDR3 covers 14 residues. The CDR3 DNA follows: TGTGCCAGCGGGTCGGGAGGACGCTCCTACGAGCAGTACTTC. Translation gives CASGSGGRSYEQYF.

This CDR3 reads CASSLEAPPSTDTQYF. The CDR3 coding sequence is TGTGCCAGCAGCTTGGAGGCCCCCCCAAGCACAGATACGCAGTATTTT. The chain couples TRBV5-5 to TRBJ2-3; D not resolved. The CDR3 length is 16 residues. Germline V gene data show CDR1 as SGHKS and CDR2 as YYEKEE (reference sequence). With 0 bases removed from V and 0 bases from J, the gap between germline ends came to 11 bases.

The J gene is TRBJ2-1, the V gene TRBV2, with D hard to call. V was shortened by 7 bases and J by 3 bases, with 10 bases between the two germline ends. Germline values: CDR1 SNHLY, CDR2 FYNNEI. This CDR3 is 13 amino acids long. CDR3 protein: CASKNSGYNEQFF. CDR3 in DNA: TGTGCCAGCAAAAACTCTGGCTACAATGAGCAGTTCTTC.

The chain joins TRBV5-1 to TRBJ2-7, with TRBD2 matching over 13 bases. J lost 5 bases, V lost 4 bases, and 6 bases had no gene match. CDR1 and CDR2 from the germline V gene are SGHRS and YFSETQ. The CDR3 spans 15 residues. CDR3 DNA: TGCGCCAGCAGCCACGGACTAGCGGGAGTTAACGAGCAGTACTTC. It specifies CASSHGLAGVNEQYF.

V gene TRBV5-1 combines with J gene TRBJ1-1; D ambiguous. CDR3 length equals 15 residues. Per germline, CDR1 SGHRS and CDR2 YFSETQ. Trimming took off 2 bases at V and 3 bases at J, with 14 bases between the two ends. CDR3 nucleotides: TGCGCCAGCAGCTTCCAGACCAGGACGGACACTGAAGCTTTCTTT. It is translated as CASSFQTRTDTEAFF.

The chain employs TRBV5-8 and TRBJ2-1; TRBD1 agrees at 8 bases. The junction had 18 bases not matched to a gene; V was cut back by 4 bases and J by 9 bases. This CDR3 region has 17 residues. Germline V lookup: CDR1 SGHTS, CDR2 YDEGEE. CDR3 DNA sequence: TGTGCCAGCAGCCCGGGTAGGGCAGGGGGCCACCTTGGTGAGCAGTTCTTC. As protein: CASSPGRAGGHLGEQFF.

A remark on this clonotype: This may come from a read error, since a much larger clone is one base off. The chain uses TRBV6-5 and TRBJ1-4; D remains ambiguous. V shed 2 bases and J shed 7 bases, with 2 bases lying between them. Germline CDR1 and CDR2: MNHEY and SVGAGI. The CDR3 is 11 residues long. The CDR3 nucleotides are TGTGCCAGCAGTTACGGTGAAAAACTGTTTTTT. Translating gives CASSYGEKLFF.

This rearrangement joins TRBV2 to TRBJ2-2; D remains unclear. Germline assignment: CDR1 SNHLY and CDR2 FYNNEI. The V gene lost 6 bases and the J gene lost 6 bases, with 11 bases spanning the gap. This CDR3 has 13 residues. This CDR3 is CASRVGISGELFF. CDR3 coding DNA: TGTGCCAGCAGAGTAGGGATCTCCGGGGAGCTGTTTTTT.

The chain couples TRBV20-1 to TRBJ2-1, with 9 bases fitting TRBD2. The CDR3 contains 16 residues. Germline assignment: CDR1 DFQATT and CDR2 SNEGSKA (reference sequence). V lost 1 base and J lost 4; bases outside the gene matches: 8. The CDR3 sequence: CSARVAPSGTYNEQFF. In nucleotides, the CDR3 is TGCAGTGCTAGAGTGGCCCCTAGCGGGACATACAATGAGCAGTTCTTC.

The chain is built from TRBV27 and TRBJ2-7; 13 bases map to TRBD2. The germline V gene has CDR1 MNHEY and CDR2 SMNVEV (reference sequence). V gave up 4 bases and J gave up 4 bases; unmatched junction bases: 16. This CDR3 spans 19 amino acids. CDR3 protein: CASSSRPYWTSGSRYEQYF. The CDR3 DNA follows: TGTGCCAGCAGTTCCCGACCATATTGGACTAGCGGGAGTCGATACGAGCAGTACTTC.

Only a few counts were recorded for this clonotype. The chain joins TRBV3-1 to TRBJ1-2; D unclear. The CDR3 loop spans 13 amino acids. Trimming stripped 1 base from V and 6 bases from J, with 9 bases between. CDR1 and CDR2 (germline): LGHDT, YNNKEL (reference sequence). For the CDR3, the DNA is TGTGCCAGCAGCCAAGGAGGAATGAATGGCTACACCTTC. Its protein product is CASSQGGMNGYTF.

In DNA form, the CDR3 reads TGCAGTGCTAGCCTCCCGGGGGGGATTAGAGAAAAACTGTTTTTT. Amino acids: CSASLPGGIREKLFF. The chain joins TRBV20-1 to TRBJ1-4, with D possibly being TRBD1 (5 bases). CDR3 length: 15 residues. The V and J ends lost 3 bases and 8 bases respectively, with 19 bases between them. Germline assignment: CDR1 DFQATT and CDR2 SNEGSKA (reference sequence).

This chain uses TRBV4-2 with TRBJ2-5; D may be TRBD1 or TRBD2 (6 bases each). Germline V lookup: CDR1 LGHNA, CDR2 YNFKEQ. This CDR3 region has 15 residues. V dropped 2 bases and J dropped 5 bases, with 15 bases sitting between them. The DNA for the CDR3 is TGTGCCAGCAGCCAATCGGGGGCAGGGTCGGAGACCCAGTACTTC. Its translation: CASSQSGAGSETQYF.